This T cell receptor (beta chain) is drawn from a study of radiation and T cells in renal cell carcinoma. V lost 2 bases and J lost 6, with 11 bases in between. In germline, CDR1 is SGHTA, CDR2 FQGTGA. The CDR3 contains 13 residues. Findings and caveats of the study: Without pretreatment biopsies, baseline tumor clonotype presence was undetermined. In blood, top tumor clones expanded by 2 weeks, shrinking by 4.

A note on this clone: Its cognate antigen is unknown.

The repertoire was sequenced with immunoSEQ multiplex PCR; TCRdb's copy has only in-frame clones and lacks some. This sample has about 170,000 clones, with about 85% found just once. Regarding time point: blood 4 weeks post-SBRT, at nephrectomy. Indicated treatment: 15 Gy SBRT to primary tumor, nephrectomy 4 weeks later. V and J are TRBV7-3 and TRBJ2-7; D gene ambiguous. Sequenced material: blood, taken from a patient whose treatment included radiotherapy and nephrectomy. The receptor comes from a woman aged 45 to 65 with renal cell carcinoma. CDR3 in amino acids: CASSLDVVSEQYF. CDR3 DNA sequence: TGTGCCAGCAGCTTAGACGTGGTGTCCGAGCAGTACTTC.